This T cell receptor (beta chain) was found in a study of blood T cell repertoires in COVID-19. Whole-study context: The United States, Italy and Spain supplied acute and convalescent COVID-19 samples. T cells, B-cell-depleted T cells, or PBMCs provided the cDNA or gDNA that served as material.

Method: immunoSEQ multiplex PCR; TCRdb's copy keeps in-frame clones and lacks some. The top ten hold roughly 20% of the sample, which has tens of thousands of clones, around 84% seen once. The V gene lost 1 base and the J gene lost 6 bases, with 7 bases spanning the gap. There are 13 residues in the CDR3. Germline values: CDR1 LGHDT, CDR2 YNNKEL (reference sequence). This clone has just a few counts. The J gene is TRBJ2-1, the V gene TRBV3-1 (or the pseudogene TRBV3-2); D might be TRBD1 (6 bases). The material sequenced was peripheral blood. The receptor comes from a woman at least 80 years old in a cohort sampled during active or convalescent COVID-19. In nucleotides, the CDR3 is TGTGCCAGCAGCCAAGGGGGGCGCAATGAGCAGTTCTTC. Its protein product is CASSQGGRNEQFF.